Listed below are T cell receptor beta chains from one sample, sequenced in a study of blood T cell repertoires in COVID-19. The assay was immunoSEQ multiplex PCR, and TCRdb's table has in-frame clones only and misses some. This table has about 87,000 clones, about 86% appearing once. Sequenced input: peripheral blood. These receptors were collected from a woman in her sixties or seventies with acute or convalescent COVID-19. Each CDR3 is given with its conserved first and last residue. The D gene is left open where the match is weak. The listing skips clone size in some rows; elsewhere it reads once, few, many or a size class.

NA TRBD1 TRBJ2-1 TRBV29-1 TGCAGCGTGGGCCGGACAGGCCTCTCCTACAATGAGCAGTTCTTC CSVGRTGLSYNEQFF
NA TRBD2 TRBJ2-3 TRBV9 TGTGCCAGCAGCGCCCCGGGACTAGCGGGGGGCTTTAGCACAGATACGCAGTATTTT CASSAPGLAGGFSTDTQYF
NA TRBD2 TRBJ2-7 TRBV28 TGTGCCACACTCAAGGCTAGCGGGAACACCGAGCAGTACTTC CATLKASGNTEQYF
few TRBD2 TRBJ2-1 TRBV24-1 TGTGCCACCAGTGATTTCCCCTCTAGCGGCAAGAGCTCCTACAATGAGCAGTTCTTC CATSDFPSSGKSSYNEQFF
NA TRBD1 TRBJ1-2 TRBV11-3 TGTGCCAGCAGCTTAGACGGGACAGGAACTAACTATGGCTACACCTTC CASSLDGTGTNYGYTF
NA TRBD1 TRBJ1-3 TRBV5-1 TGCGCCAGCAGCCCGCGGGACAGGGGATATGGAAACACCATATATTTT CASSPRDRGYGNTIYF
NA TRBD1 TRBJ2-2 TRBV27 TGTGCCAGCAGTTTTAGGACAGGGGGCGACGGGGAGCTGTTTTTT CASSFRTGGDGELFF
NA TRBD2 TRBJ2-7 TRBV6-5 TGTGCCAGCAGTTACTCAGGACTAGCGGGAGTTTACGAGCAGTACTTC CASSYSGLAGVYEQYF
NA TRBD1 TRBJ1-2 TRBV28 TGTGCCAGCAGTTTATACAGGGGCAGCTATGGCTACACCTTC CASSLYRGSYGYTF
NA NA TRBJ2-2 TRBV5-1 TGCGCCAGCAGCTCGGAGGTCTACACCGGGGAGCTGTTTTTT CASSSEVYTGELFF
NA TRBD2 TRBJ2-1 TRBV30 TGTGCTGCGGGAGGGAGGCTTTGGAATGAGCAGTTCTTC CAAGGRLWNEQFF
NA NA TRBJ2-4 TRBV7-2 TGTGCCAGCAGCTTAGGGGGAGCGGAAAACATTCAGTACTTC CASSLGGAENIQYF
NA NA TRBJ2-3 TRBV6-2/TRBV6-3 TGTGCCAGCAGTTACTCGTCCGGGGGACGCACAGATACGCAGTATTTT CASSYSSGGRTDTQYF
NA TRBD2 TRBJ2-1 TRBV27 TGTGCCAGCAGTTTATTCGTGACTAGCGGGAGTAATGAGCAGCTCTTC CASSLFVTSGSNEQLF
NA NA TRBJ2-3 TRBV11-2 TGTGCCAGCAGCTTAGGGACAGAAATCACAGATACGCAGTATTTT CASSLGTEITDTQYF
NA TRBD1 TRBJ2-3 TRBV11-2 TGTGCCAGCAGCCTACAGGGGAAGGATACGCAGTATTTT CASSLQGKDTQYF
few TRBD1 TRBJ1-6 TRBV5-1 TGCGCCAGCAGCCGGACAGGGATATCTGGGACCCTCCACTTT CASSRTGISGTLHF
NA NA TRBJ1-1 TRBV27 TGTGCCAGCACGCCGGTGGGGCTCTCTGAAGCTTTCTTT CASTPVGLSEAFF
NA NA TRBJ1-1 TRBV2 TGTGCCAGCAGTGGGGGAGGGAGCACTGAAGCTTTCTTT CASSGGGSTEAFF
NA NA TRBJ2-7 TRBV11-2 TGTGCCAGCAGCTTAGTAGGAGCCTACGAGCAGTACTTC CASSLVGAYEQYF
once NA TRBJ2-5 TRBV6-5 TGTGCCACTGGCCTTGGTTTACAGACCCAGTACTTC CATGLGLQTQYF
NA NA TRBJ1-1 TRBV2 TGTGCCAGCAGTGTCGGGTCCACTGTCACTGAAGCTTTCTTT CASSVGSTVTEAFF